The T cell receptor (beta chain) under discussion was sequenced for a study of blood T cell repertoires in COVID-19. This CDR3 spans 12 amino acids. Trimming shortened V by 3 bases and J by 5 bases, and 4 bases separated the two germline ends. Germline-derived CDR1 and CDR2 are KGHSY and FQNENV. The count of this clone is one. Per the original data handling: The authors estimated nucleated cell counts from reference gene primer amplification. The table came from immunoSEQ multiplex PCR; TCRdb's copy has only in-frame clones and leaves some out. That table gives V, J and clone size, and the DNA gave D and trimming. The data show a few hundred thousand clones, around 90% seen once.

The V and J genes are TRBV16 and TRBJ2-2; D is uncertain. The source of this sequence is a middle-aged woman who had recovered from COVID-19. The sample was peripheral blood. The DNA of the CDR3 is TGTGCCAGCAGCCACCCGACCGGGGAGCTGTTTTTT. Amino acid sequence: CASSHPTGELFF.